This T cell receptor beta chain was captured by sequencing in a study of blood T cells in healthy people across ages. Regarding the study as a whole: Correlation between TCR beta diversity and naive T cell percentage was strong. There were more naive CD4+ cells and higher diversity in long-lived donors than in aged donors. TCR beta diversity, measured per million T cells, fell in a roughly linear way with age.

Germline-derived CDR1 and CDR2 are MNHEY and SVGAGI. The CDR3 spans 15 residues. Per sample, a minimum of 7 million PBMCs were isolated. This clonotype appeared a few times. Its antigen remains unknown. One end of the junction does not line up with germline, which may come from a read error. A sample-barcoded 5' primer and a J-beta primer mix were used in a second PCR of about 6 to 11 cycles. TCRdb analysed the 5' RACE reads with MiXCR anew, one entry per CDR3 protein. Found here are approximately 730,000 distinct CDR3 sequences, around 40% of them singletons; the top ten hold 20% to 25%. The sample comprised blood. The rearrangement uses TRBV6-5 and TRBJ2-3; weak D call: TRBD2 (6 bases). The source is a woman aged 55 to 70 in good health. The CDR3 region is CASSQSGGSTDTQYF. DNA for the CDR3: TGTGCCAGCAGCCAAAGTGGGGGGAGCACGGATACGCAGTATTTT.